The rows below give T cell receptor beta chains drawn from one sample of a study of PD-1 blockade in mismatch repair-deficient tumors. Data came from immunoSEQ multiplex PCR; TCRdb stores just in-frame clones and leaves some out. The sample has some 130,000 clones, about 90% seen once. The sequences come from peripheral blood, collected roughly 70 weeks after starting pembrolizumab. These receptors came from an adult with mismatch repair-deficient cancer. CDR3s include the opening cysteine and the closing phenylalanine or tryptophan. D genes are given only for firm matches. Not every row has a clone size; where given, it reads once, few, many or a size class.

j_gene: TRBJ2-7; abundance: NA; v_gene: TRBV2; d_gene: NA; CDR3nt: TGTGCCAGCAGTCTAGGCTTGGGCCACGAGCAGTACTTC; CDR3aa: CASSLGLGHEQYF
j_gene: TRBJ2-1; abundance: NA; v_gene: TRBV9; d_gene: NA; CDR3nt: TGTGCCAGCAGCGTAGGGGACATCAGCTCCTACAATGAGCAGTTCTTC; CDR3aa: CASSVGDISSYNEQFF
j_gene: TRBJ1-2; abundance: NA; v_gene: TRBV11-3; d_gene: NA; CDR3nt: TGTGCCAGCAGCTTTACTGGGACCTGGGACCCCAACTATGGCTACACCTTC; CDR3aa: CASSFTGTWDPNYGYTF
j_gene: TRBJ2-7; abundance: NA; v_gene: TRBV15; d_gene: TRBD1; CDR3nt: TGTGCCACCAGCGGACAGGAGAGTTGGGGCGAGCAGTACTTC; CDR3aa: CATSGQESWGEQYF
j_gene: TRBJ1-4; abundance: NA; v_gene: TRBV7-9; d_gene: TRBD1; CDR3nt: TGTGCCAGCAGCGCCACAGGGGGAGCTGCTGCAACTAATGAAAAACTGTTTTTT; CDR3aa: CASSATGGAAATNEKLFF
j_gene: TRBJ2-3; abundance: NA; v_gene: TRBV10-2; d_gene: NA; CDR3nt: TGCGCCAGCAGTATAATGGGGGATACGCAGTATTTT; CDR3aa: CASSIMGDTQYF
j_gene: TRBJ1-4; abundance: NA; v_gene: TRBV9; d_gene: NA; CDR3nt: TGTGCCAGCAGCGGAGGGGAAGGGGCTAATGAAAAACTGTTTTTT; CDR3aa: CASSGGEGANEKLFF
j_gene: TRBJ2-7; abundance: NA; v_gene: TRBV27; d_gene: NA; CDR3nt: TGTGCCAGCAGCCCCGGGGGAGCGCGGACAATCAGCTACGAGCAGTACTTC; CDR3aa: CASSPGGARTISYEQYF
j_gene: TRBJ2-5; abundance: NA; v_gene: TRBV11-2; d_gene: NA; CDR3nt: TGTGCCAGCAGCTTAGCTCCAGGGGCAGAGACCCAGTACTTC; CDR3aa: CASSLAPGAETQYF
j_gene: TRBJ2-7; abundance: NA; v_gene: TRBV29-1; d_gene: NA; CDR3nt: TGCAGCGGTACTAGGGGGGACTCCTACGAGCAGTACTTC; CDR3aa: CSGTRGDSYEQYF
j_gene: TRBJ2-1; abundance: NA; v_gene: TRBV11-2; d_gene: NA; CDR3nt: TGTGCCAGCACCGCCGGACTTTTGAATGAGCAGTTCTTC; CDR3aa: CASTAGLLNEQFF
j_gene: TRBJ2-3; abundance: NA; v_gene: TRBV5-8; d_gene: NA; CDR3nt: TGTGCCAGCAGCCCAACGGGCTTTCTGAGCACAGATACGCAGTATTTT; CDR3aa: CASSPTGFLSTDTQYF
j_gene: TRBJ2-7; abundance: NA; v_gene: TRBV19; d_gene: TRBD1; CDR3nt: TGTGCCAGTACCCACAGGGGGCCAGAGGGTACCTACGAGCAGTACTTC; CDR3aa: CASTHRGPEGTYEQYF
j_gene: TRBJ2-3; abundance: NA; v_gene: TRBV10-3; d_gene: TRBD2; CDR3nt: TGTGCCATCCTACGGCCCGGGACTAGCAACCGCACAGATACGCAGTATTTT; CDR3aa: CAILRPGTSNRTDTQYF
j_gene: TRBJ2-7; abundance: NA; v_gene: TRBV7-2; d_gene: TRBD2; CDR3nt: TGTGCCAGCAGCTCCCGACTAGCGGGAGGCCCCTACGAGCAGTACTTC; CDR3aa: CASSSRLAGGPYEQYF
j_gene: TRBJ2-7; abundance: NA; v_gene: TRBV5-5; d_gene: TRBD1; CDR3nt: TGTGCCAGCAGACGGCCGGGACAGGGCGACTACGAGCAGTACTTC; CDR3aa: CASRRPGQGDYEQYF
j_gene: TRBJ2-2; abundance: once; v_gene: TRBV6-5; d_gene: NA; CDR3nt: TGTGCCAGCAGTTACCGGGAATTACCCACCGGGGAGCTGTTTTTT; CDR3aa: CASSYRELPTGELFF
j_gene: TRBJ2-1; abundance: NA; v_gene: TRBV29-1; d_gene: NA; CDR3nt: TGCAGCGCCCTTACGGACCCCAATGAGCAGTTCTTC; CDR3aa: CSALTDPNEQFF
j_gene: TRBJ2-7; abundance: NA; v_gene: TRBV30; d_gene: TRBD2; CDR3nt: TGTGCCTGGGGGACTAGCGGGAGGGAGCAGTACTTC; CDR3aa: CAWGTSGREQYF
j_gene: TRBJ2-7; abundance: NA; v_gene: TRBV6-5; d_gene: NA; CDR3nt: TGTGCCAGCAGTGACCGTGGGGTCGAGCAGTACTTC; CDR3aa: CASSDRGVEQYF
j_gene: TRBJ2-5; abundance: once; v_gene: TRBV11-3; d_gene: NA; CDR3nt: TGTGCCAGCAAACCCAGGTCCCCCGGGGGAGAGACCCAGTACTTC; CDR3aa: CASKPRSPGGETQYF
j_gene: TRBJ2-3; abundance: NA; v_gene: TRBV10-3; d_gene: NA; CDR3nt: TGTGCCATCAGTGAAGGGGGTGGTGGGGATACGCAGTATTTT; CDR3aa: CAISEGGGGDTQYF
j_gene: TRBJ2-7; abundance: once; v_gene: TRBV5-1; d_gene: NA; CDR3nt: TGCGCCAGCAGCTCTGGGGCCTCCTACGAGCAGTACTTC; CDR3aa: CASSSGASYEQYF
j_gene: TRBJ2-7; abundance: NA; v_gene: TRBV4-3; d_gene: TRBD2; CDR3nt: TGCGCCAGCAGCCAAGATTCGAGCGGGAGTTTCTACGAGCAGTACTTC; CDR3aa: CASSQDSSGSFYEQYF
j_gene: TRBJ2-2; abundance: NA; v_gene: TRBV7-8; d_gene: NA; CDR3nt: TGTGCCAGCAGCTTAGTAGGACAGCCGAACACCGGGGAGCTGTTTTTT; CDR3aa: CASSLVGQPNTGELFF
j_gene: TRBJ2-7; abundance: NA; v_gene: TRBV6-5; d_gene: TRBD1; CDR3nt: TGTGCCAGCAGTTCGACAGGGACCCACGAGCAGTACTTC; CDR3aa: CASSSTGTHEQYF
j_gene: TRBJ2-7; abundance: NA; v_gene: TRBV6-6; d_gene: NA; CDR3nt: TGTGCCAGCAGTTACTCGAGGACCGAGCAGTACTTC; CDR3aa: CASSYSRTEQYF
j_gene: TRBJ1-1; abundance: NA; v_gene: TRBV30; d_gene: NA; CDR3nt: TGTGCCTGGAGGGACGGACGAGAGGCTTTCTTT; CDR3aa: CAWRDGREAFF
j_gene: TRBJ2-5; abundance: once; v_gene: TRBV7-9; d_gene: TRBD2; CDR3nt: TGTGCCAGCAGCTTGACTAGCGGGAGTGAGACCCAGTACTTC; CDR3aa: CASSLTSGSETQYF
j_gene: TRBJ2-7; abundance: NA; v_gene: TRBV27; d_gene: NA; CDR3nt: TGTGCCAGCAGTACCACTCCGCCGTTTTTCTACGAGCAGTACTTC; CDR3aa: CASSTTPPFFYEQYF
j_gene: TRBJ2-1; abundance: NA; v_gene: TRBV20-1; d_gene: TRBD1; CDR3nt: TGCAGTGCTAGAGAAGGACAGGGGTGGTTCTTC; CDR3aa: CSAREGQGWFF
j_gene: TRBJ1-2; abundance: NA; v_gene: TRBV9; d_gene: TRBD1; CDR3nt: TGTGCCAGCAGCGCCAATACCGGGACAGCTAACTATGGCTACACCTTC; CDR3aa: CASSANTGTANYGYTF
j_gene: TRBJ2-5; abundance: NA; v_gene: TRBV5-4; d_gene: NA; CDR3nt: TGTGCCAGCAGCCTACCAGGACTCCAAGAGACCCAGTACTTC; CDR3aa: CASSLPGLQETQYF
j_gene: TRBJ2-7; abundance: few; v_gene: TRBV4-3; d_gene: NA; CDR3nt: TGCGCCAGCAGCCAAGATTTGACGGACGCCTACGAGCAGTACTTC; CDR3aa: CASSQDLTDAYEQYF
j_gene: TRBJ1-4; abundance: NA; v_gene: TRBV19; d_gene: NA; CDR3nt: TGTGCCAGTACCTCGGGGAGGGGGAATGAAAAACTGTTTTTT; CDR3aa: CASTSGRGNEKLFF
j_gene: TRBJ2-5; abundance: NA; v_gene: TRBV18; d_gene: NA; CDR3nt: TGTGCCAGCTCACCCTCACAGGGATCTTCGGGTTGGACCCAGTACTTC; CDR3aa: CASSPSQGSSGWTQYF
j_gene: TRBJ2-7; abundance: NA; v_gene: TRBV5-4; d_gene: NA; CDR3nt: TGTGCCAGCAGCTTGGGAAATAACTACGAGCAGTACTTC; CDR3aa: CASSLGNNYEQYF
j_gene: TRBJ1-3; abundance: NA; v_gene: TRBV10-2; d_gene: NA; CDR3nt: TGCGCCTCCTCCAGGGGAGACACCATATATTTT; CDR3aa: CASSRGDTIYF
j_gene: TRBJ2-7; abundance: NA; v_gene: TRBV30; d_gene: TRBD2; CDR3nt: TGTGCCTGGACTAGCGGGAGGCATGCCTACGAGCAGTACTTC; CDR3aa: CAWTSGRHAYEQYF
j_gene: TRBJ2-7; abundance: NA; v_gene: TRBV5-6; d_gene: NA; CDR3nt: TGTGCCAGCGACAGGAGAGACAGTGAGCAGTACTTC; CDR3aa: CASDRRDSEQYF
j_gene: TRBJ2-4; abundance: NA; v_gene: TRBV28; d_gene: TRBD1; CDR3nt: TGTGCCAGCAGCCCCGACAGGGGGGCCAAAAACATTCAGTACTTC; CDR3aa: CASSPDRGAKNIQYF
j_gene: TRBJ2-1; abundance: NA; v_gene: TRBV7-6; d_gene: NA; CDR3nt: TGTGCCAGCAGCTTAGACCTAGGATACAATGAGCAGTTCTTC; CDR3aa: CASSLDLGYNEQFF
j_gene: TRBJ1-3; abundance: NA; v_gene: TRBV29-1; d_gene: NA; CDR3nt: TGCAGCGCTCGGGCCCCCTCTGGAAACACCATATATTTT; CDR3aa: CSARAPSGNTIYF
j_gene: TRBJ2-7; abundance: NA; v_gene: TRBV4-3; d_gene: TRBD2; CDR3nt: TGCGCCAGCAGCCAAGATTGGCCTAGCGGTTCCTACGAGCAGTACTTC; CDR3aa: CASSQDWPSGSYEQYF
j_gene: TRBJ2-7; abundance: NA; v_gene: TRBV5-1; d_gene: NA; CDR3nt: TGCGCCAGCAGCTTGACAGGTACCTACGAGCAGTACTTC; CDR3aa: CASSLTGTYEQYF
j_gene: TRBJ1-1; abundance: NA; v_gene: TRBV5-1; d_gene: NA; CDR3nt: TGCGCCAGCAGCTCGGACACAATGAACACTGAAGCTTTCTTT; CDR3aa: CASSSDTMNTEAFF
j_gene: TRBJ2-7; abundance: NA; v_gene: TRBV30; d_gene: NA; CDR3nt: TGTGCCTGGAGTGACAGGTACCCCTACGAGCAGTACTTC; CDR3aa: CAWSDRYPYEQYF
j_gene: TRBJ2-3; abundance: NA; v_gene: TRBV6-5; d_gene: NA; CDR3nt: TGTGCCAGCAGTCCCACTCCGGGCACAGATACGCAGTATTTT; CDR3aa: CASSPTPGTDTQYF
j_gene: TRBJ2-1; abundance: NA; v_gene: TRBV11-2; d_gene: NA; CDR3nt: TGTGCCAGCAGCCCGCCGGACTACCCCTACAATGAGCAGTTCTTC; CDR3aa: CASSPPDYPYNEQFF
j_gene: TRBJ2-7; abundance: NA; v_gene: TRBV11-2; d_gene: NA; CDR3nt: TGTGCCAGCAGCTTATTAGGGTCTAGGGGTTCGGGTGAGCAGTACTTC; CDR3aa: CASSLLGSRGSGEQYF
j_gene: TRBJ2-6; abundance: NA; v_gene: TRBV9; d_gene: NA; CDR3nt: TGTGCCAGCAGCGCTCGGACTGGCCAAAAAAGCTCTGGGGCCAACGTCCTGACTTTC; CDR3aa: CASSARTGQKSSGANVLTF
j_gene: TRBJ2-1; abundance: once; v_gene: TRBV5-6; d_gene: TRBD2; CDR3nt: TGTGCCAGCAGCTTGGGTAGGACTAGCGTGTACAATGAGCAGTTCTTC; CDR3aa: CASSLGRTSVYNEQFF